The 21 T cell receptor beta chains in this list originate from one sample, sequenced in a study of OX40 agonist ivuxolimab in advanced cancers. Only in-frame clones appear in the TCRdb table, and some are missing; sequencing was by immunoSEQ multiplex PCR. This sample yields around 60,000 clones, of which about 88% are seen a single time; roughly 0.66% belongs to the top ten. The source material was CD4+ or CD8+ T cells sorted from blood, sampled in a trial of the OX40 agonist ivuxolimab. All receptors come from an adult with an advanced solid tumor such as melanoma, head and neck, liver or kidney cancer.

The CDR3, as DNA: TGTGCCAGCAGTCGTACACAGGGAAGTGGCTACACCTTC. Protein sequence: CASSRTQGSGYTF. The chain recombines TRBV6-5 with TRBJ1-2; D is perhaps TRBD1 (6 bases). Germline assignment: CDR1 MNHEY and CDR2 SVGAGI. The V end lost 5 bases, the J end lost 7 bases, and 14 bases lay between the germline ends. The CDR3 sequence is 13 residues long.

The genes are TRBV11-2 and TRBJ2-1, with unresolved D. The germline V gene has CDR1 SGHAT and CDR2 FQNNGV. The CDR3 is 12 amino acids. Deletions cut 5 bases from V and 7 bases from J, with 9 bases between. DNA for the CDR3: TGTGCCAGCAGCCAGACTGAGAATGAGCAGTTCTTC. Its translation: CASSQTENEQFF.

The CDR3 loop reads CASSFSVGDNEQFF. In nucleotides, the CDR3 is TGTGCCAGCAGCTTTTCAGTTGGCGACAATGAGCAGTTCTTC. V gene TRBV7-3 combines with J gene TRBJ2-1; unclear D gene. Germline V gene sequence: CDR1 SGHTA, CDR2 FQGTGA. The CDR3 length is 14 residues. The germline V and J ends were trimmed by 3 bases and 5 bases, with 11 bases remaining between them.

CDR3 residues: CASSSSSGWGTEAFF. The CDR3 DNA reads TGTGCCAGTAGTTCCTCGTCAGGGTGGGGCACTGAAGCTTTCTTT. The rearrangement joins TRBV19 to TRBJ1-1; TRBD1 might be the D (5 bases). The CDR3 contains 15 residues. The ends were cut back, 5 bases at V and 4 bases at J, with 17 bases in the middle. Per the germline V gene, CDR1 is LNHDA and CDR2 is SQIVND (reference sequence).

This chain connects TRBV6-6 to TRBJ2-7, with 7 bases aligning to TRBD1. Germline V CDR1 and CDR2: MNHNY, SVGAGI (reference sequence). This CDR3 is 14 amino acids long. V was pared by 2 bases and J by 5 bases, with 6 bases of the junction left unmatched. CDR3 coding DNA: TGTGCCAGCAGTTACCCATCCACAGGGGACGAGCAGTACTTC. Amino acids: CASSYPSTGDEQYF.

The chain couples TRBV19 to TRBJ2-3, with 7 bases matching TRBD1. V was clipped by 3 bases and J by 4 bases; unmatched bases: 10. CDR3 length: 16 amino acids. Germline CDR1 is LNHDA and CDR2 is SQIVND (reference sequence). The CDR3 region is CASSMGQPPTSDTQYF. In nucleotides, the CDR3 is TGTGCCAGTAGTATGGGACAGCCACCCACCTCAGATACGCAGTATTTT.

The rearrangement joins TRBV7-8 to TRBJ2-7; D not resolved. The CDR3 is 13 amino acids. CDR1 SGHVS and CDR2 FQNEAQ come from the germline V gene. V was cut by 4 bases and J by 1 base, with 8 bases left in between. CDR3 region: CASSSSRSYEQYF. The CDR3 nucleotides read TGTGCCAGCAGCTCAAGTCGGTCCTACGAGCAGTACTTC.

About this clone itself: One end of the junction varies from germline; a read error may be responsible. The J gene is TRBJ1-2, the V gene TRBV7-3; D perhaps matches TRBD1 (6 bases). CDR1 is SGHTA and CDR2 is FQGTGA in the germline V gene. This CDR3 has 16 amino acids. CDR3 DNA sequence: TGCGCCAGCAGCTTAACGGGGGCCCCGGGGGGGATTGGCTACACCTTC. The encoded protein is CASSLTGAPGGIGYTF.

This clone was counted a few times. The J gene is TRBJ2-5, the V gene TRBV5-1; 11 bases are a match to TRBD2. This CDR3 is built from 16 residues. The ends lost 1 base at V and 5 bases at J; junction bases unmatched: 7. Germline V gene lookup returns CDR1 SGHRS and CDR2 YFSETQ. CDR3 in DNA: TGCGCCAGCAGCTTGTCTCTAGCGGGAGGTTCGGAGACCCAGTACTTC. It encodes CASSLSLAGGSETQYF.

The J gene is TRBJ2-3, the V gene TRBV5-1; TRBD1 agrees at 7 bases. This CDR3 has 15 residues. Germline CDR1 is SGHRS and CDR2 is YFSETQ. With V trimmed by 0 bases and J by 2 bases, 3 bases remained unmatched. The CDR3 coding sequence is TGCGCCAGCAGCTTGGAGGGGGCCCCCACAGATACGCAGTATTTT. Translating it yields CASSLEGAPTDTQYF.

The CDR3 reads CASRLERFTDTQYF. Written as DNA, the CDR3 is TGTGCCAGCAGGCTGGAGCGGTTCACAGATACGCAGTATTTT. The genes are TRBV2 and TRBJ2-3; tentative D call: TRBD2 (5 bases). Deletions cut 6 bases from V and 2 bases from J, with 12 bases between. The V gene's germline CDR1 is SNHLY and CDR2 FYNNEI. CDR3 length: 14 residues.

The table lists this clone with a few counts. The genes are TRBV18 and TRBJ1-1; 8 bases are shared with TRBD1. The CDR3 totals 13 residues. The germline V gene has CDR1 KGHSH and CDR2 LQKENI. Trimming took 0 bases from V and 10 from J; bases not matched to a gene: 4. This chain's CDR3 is CASSPPTGDLAFF. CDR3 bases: TGTGCCAGCTCACCACCGACAGGGGACCTAGCTTTCTTT.

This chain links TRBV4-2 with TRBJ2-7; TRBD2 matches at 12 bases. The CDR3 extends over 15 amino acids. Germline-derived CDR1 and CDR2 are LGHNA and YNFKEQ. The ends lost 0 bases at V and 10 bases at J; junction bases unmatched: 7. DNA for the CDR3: TGTGCCAGCAGCCAAGATTTGCTAGCGGGAGGGGCACAGTACTTC. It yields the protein CASSQDLLAGGAQYF.

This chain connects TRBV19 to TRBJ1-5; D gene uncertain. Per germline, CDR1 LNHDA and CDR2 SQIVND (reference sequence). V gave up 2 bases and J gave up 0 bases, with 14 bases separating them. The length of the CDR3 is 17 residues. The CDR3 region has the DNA TGTGCCAGTAGTATATCTTCCGAAGAATATAGCAATCAGCCCCAGCATTTT. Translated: CASSISSEEYSNQPQHF.

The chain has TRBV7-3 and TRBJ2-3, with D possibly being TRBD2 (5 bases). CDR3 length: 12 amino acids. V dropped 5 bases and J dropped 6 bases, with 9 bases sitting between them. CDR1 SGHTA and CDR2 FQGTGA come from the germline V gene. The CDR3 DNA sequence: TGTGCCAGCAGCGCGGGCCCCGATACGCAGTATTTT. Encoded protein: CASSAGPDTQYF.

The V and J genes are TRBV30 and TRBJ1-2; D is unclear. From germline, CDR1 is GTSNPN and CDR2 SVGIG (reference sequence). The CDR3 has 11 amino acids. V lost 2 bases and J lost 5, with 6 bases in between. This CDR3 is CAWSFKYGYTF. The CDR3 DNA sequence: TGTGCCTGGAGTTTCAAGTATGGCTACACCTTC.

The CDR3 is CSVVGPGGEEQYF. DNA for the CDR3: TGCAGCGTTGTGGGGCCTGGGGGAGAAGAGCAGTACTTC. The chain recombines TRBV29-1 with TRBJ2-7; D may correspond to TRBD1 or TRBD2 (5 bases each). Trimming shortened V by 4 bases and J by 7 bases, and 17 bases separated the two germline ends. CDR3 length: 13 residues. Germline V gene data show CDR1 as SQVTM and CDR2 as ANQGSEA.

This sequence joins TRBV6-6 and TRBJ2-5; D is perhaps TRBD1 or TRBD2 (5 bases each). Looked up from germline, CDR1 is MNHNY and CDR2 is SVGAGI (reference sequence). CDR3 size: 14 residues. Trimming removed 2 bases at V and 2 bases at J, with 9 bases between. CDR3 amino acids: CASSYPGAQETQYF. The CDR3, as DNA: TGTGCCAGCAGTTACCCCGGGGCGCAAGAGACCCAGTACTTC.

CDR3: CASSPRQGLDEKLFF. The DNA for the CDR3 is TGTGCCAGCAGCCCACGACAGGGCTTAGATGAAAAACTGTTTTTT. The chain uses TRBV14 and TRBJ1-4; TRBD1 agrees at 7 bases. CDR1 is SGHDN, CDR2 FVKESK, per germline. The CDR3 extends over 15 amino acids. Germline trimming cut 4 bases from V and 6 bases from J; bases unmatched to any gene: 8.

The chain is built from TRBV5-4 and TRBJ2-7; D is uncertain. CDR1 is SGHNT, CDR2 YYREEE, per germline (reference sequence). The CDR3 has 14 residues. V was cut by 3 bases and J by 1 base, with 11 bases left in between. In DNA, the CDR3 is TGTGCCAGCAGCTCGAAGATCGGATCCTACGAGCAGTACTTC. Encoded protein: CASSSKIGSYEQYF.

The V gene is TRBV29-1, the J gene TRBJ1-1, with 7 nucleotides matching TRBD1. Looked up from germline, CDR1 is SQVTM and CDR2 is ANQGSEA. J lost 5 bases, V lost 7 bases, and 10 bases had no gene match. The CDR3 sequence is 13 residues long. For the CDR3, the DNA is TGCAGCGCCAGACAGGGATCAGAAACTGAAGCTTTCTTT. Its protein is CSARQGSETEAFF.